This TCR beta chain derives from a study of cytomegalovirus exposure and HLA in healthy donors. In germline, CDR1 is MGHDK, CDR2 SYGVNS. The V and J ends lost 1 base and 5 bases respectively, with 5 bases between them. This CDR3 comprises 12 residues. Use of 60 Vbeta and 13 Jbeta primers characterized the PCR. Assay used: immunoSEQ multiplex PCR; TCRdb lists only in-frame clones, some missing. The repertoire holds 95,000 to 100,000 clones, roughly 80% seen once, with 16% in the top ten. V usage is TRBV25-1 and J usage is TRBJ2-5; D not certain. Input material: PBMCs. The receptor comes from a man aged 55 to 70 in good health and CMV-seropositive. The CDR3 is CASSEFLETQYF. DNA of the CDR3: TGTGCCAGCAGTGAATTTCTGGAGACCCAGTACTTC.